This passage covers 7 T cell receptor beta chains from one sample sequenced in a study of CD4+ T cells in melanoma (dated by TCRdb to between 2022 and 2023). Preparation of the library involved the immunoSEQ multiplex PCR assay. Not all clones reach the TCRdb copy of this immuneACCESS table, which keeps in-frame sequences only. Checked studies attribute under half of the gap to unresolved V genes and leave the rest unexplained. The sample has approximately 19,000 clones on record, over 75% of them singletons. Around 8.9% of the sample comes from the top ten. These receptor sequences come from a human donor with melanoma.

This clone was recorded once. The chain combines TRBV6-1 with TRBJ1-6; D is undetermined. CDR1 and CDR2 (germline): MNHNS, SASEGT. The CDR3 length is 14 residues. Trimming cost V 5 bases and J 7 bases, with 12 bases left between them. CDR3 bases: TGTGCCAGCAGTACGACGATTTCGAATTCACCCCTCCACTTT. It codes for CASSTTISNSPLHF.

The chain combines TRBV30 with TRBJ1-5; perhaps TRBD1 as D (6 bases). Germline V lookup: CDR1 GTSNPN, CDR2 SVGIG (reference sequence). Trimming took off 5 bases at V and 7 bases at J, with 15 bases between the two ends. The length of the CDR3 is 13 residues. The CDR3 loop reads CAWGGAGLQPQHF. The CDR3 coding sequence is TGTGCCTGGGGGGGGGCAGGGCTACAGCCCCAGCATTTT.

The V and J genes are TRBV5-5 and TRBJ1-5, with a possible D match to TRBD1 (5 bases). The CDR3 extends over 13 amino acids. The germline gives CDR1 SGHKS, CDR2 YYEKEE (reference sequence). Deletions cut 3 bases from V and 4 bases from J, with 8 bases between. This CDR3 is CASSWWGNQPQHF. In DNA form, the CDR3 reads TGTGCCAGCAGCTGGTGGGGGAATCAGCCCCAGCATTTT.

This chain connects TRBV7-9 to TRBJ2-7, with no clear D. This CDR3 region has 12 residues. Trimming took off 1 base at V and 9 bases at J, with 10 bases between the two ends. The germline V gene has CDR1 SEHNR and CDR2 FQNEAQ (reference sequence). The DNA of the CDR3 is TGTGCCAGCAGCTTAGGATCGGTAGGGCAGTACTTC. This gives the protein CASSLGSVGQYF.

As to this clone: Relative to the germline gene, one junction end is altered; a read error may explain this. The J gene is TRBJ2-3, the V gene TRBV7-9; 8 positions match TRBD2. The length of the CDR3 is 13 residues. Germline lookup yields CDR1 SEHNR and CDR2 FQNEAQ (reference sequence). The CDR3 is CASSLAGPDTQYF. CDR3 nucleotides: TGTGCCAGCAGCCTAGCGGGCCCAGATACGCAGTATTTT.

The rearrangement joins TRBV7-8 to TRBJ2-2; D is ambiguous. Per the germline V gene, CDR1 is SGHVS and CDR2 is FQNEAQ. The CDR3 runs 12 residues. V was cut by 0 bases and J by 7 bases, with 3 bases left in between. The CDR3 reads CASSLANGELFF. The CDR3 DNA follows: TGTGCCAGCAGCTTAGCGAACGGGGAGCTGTTTTTT.

For the CDR3, the DNA is TGTGCCAGCAGCTCAACAGGGAGGGACGGCTACACCTTC. Residues: CASSSTGRDGYTF. The rearrangement joins TRBV5-4 to TRBJ1-2, with D perhaps matching TRBD1 (6 bases). The germline V gene encodes CDR1 SGHNT and CDR2 YYREEE (reference sequence). The V gene lost 3 bases and the J gene lost 8 bases, with 14 bases spanning the gap. The length of the CDR3 is 13 residues.